This TCR beta chain is drawn from a study of prognosis after radiotherapy for stage I lung cancer (dated by TCRdb to the early 2020s). Context from the whole study: Between April 2018 and 2019, more than 15 stage I NSCLC patients were enrolled in Nanjing, China. Of the enrolled patients, around 14 had newly diagnosed primary stage I lung tumors, while a few had oligometastatic NSCLC following surgical resection of the primary tumor. All patients were regarded as medically inoperable, because of comorbidities in approximately twelve patients and refusal of surgery in 7 or 8 patients. The cohort was made up of about a dozen men and roughly 6 women, with a median age of 74.5 years and an age range of about 50 to 84 years. Tumor histology was squamous cell carcinoma in about 7 patients and adenocarcinoma in approximately 11. SBRT was delivered in 3 to 5 fractions with a biologically effective dose of at least 100 Gy, and image-guided IMRT or VMAT was used for delivery. SBRT was not combined with any concurrent therapy in any patient. After SBRT, distant metastases developed in four of the 19 patients at a median of approximately 7 months, while the remaining 15 patients had no significant progression. Peripheral blood TCR beta repertoires were profiled in stage I NSCLC patients before and after stereotactic body radiotherapy, and the repertoires were related to distant failure. A total of approximately 40 blood samples from 19 patients were sequenced, with one sample obtained before and one obtained after SBRT for each patient. The paper as a whole reports these results and caveats: TRBV and TRBJ usage frequencies reportedly varied with metastasis status, involving two V genes at baseline and several V and two J genes after SBRT. Whether the expanded TCR clones were tumor-specific was not determined. The study was limited by its small cohort and short follow-up, and the findings require independent validation. Post-SBRT Shannon entropy and its change from baseline were lower in patients who developed distant metastases; baseline Shannon entropy was not associated with metastases. A decrease in unique TCR clone counts was observed after SBRT (median roughly 10,000 before versus several thousand after; Wilcoxon paired P=0.011). No adjustment for multiple comparisons was applied to any of the reported P values.

The TCR beta CDR3 region was amplified from genomic DNA by two rounds of multiplex PCR. In the first round of PCR, primers specific to each TRBV and TRBJ gene were used, and the primer sequences are filed in Chinese patent CN105087789A. Universal primers were used in the second round of PCR. The Roche High Pure PCR Template Preparation Kit was used to extract genomic DNA from frozen PBMCs. An Illumina HiSeq 3000 was used to sequence the libraries paired-end with 151 bp reads. Under the source paper's analysis protocol: CutAdapt was used to discard raw reads that did not contain the multiplex PCR primer sequences. PEAR was used to merge high-quality paired reads into contigs. By aligning each contig to reference sequences, MiXCR assigned the TRB V, D and J gene segments to that contig. CDR3 sequences were clustered by base quality and sequence similarity to remove sequencing errors. Diversity was calculated as Shannon entropy divided by the natural log of the number of productive TCR sequences. Clonality was computed as one minus the ratio of Shannon entropy to the natural log of the number of unique clonotypes. The Youden index of ROC curves was used to select progression-free survival cut-offs for repertoire metrics, and analyses were performed in R 3.5.3. Starting from the raw public reads, TCRdb applied fastp trimming at Q25, assembled clones with MiXCR and retained in-frame beta chains. Rows with one shared CDR3 protein collapse into an entry with the most common genes and DNA. These V and J calls are TCRdb output, not the study's own analysis. The sample table records roughly 30,000 distinct CDR3 sequences; 30% to 35% of these occur just once. The ten largest make up approximately 15% of the sample.

Within its sample, this clonotype is medium-sized (0.01 to 0.1%). There is no known antigen for this receptor. No base quality information exists; no much larger clone differs at one position. All patients had node-negative disease on CT and PET/CT, and none had a history of other malignancies or prior chemotherapy or radiotherapy. At each of two time points, 4.5 to 7.5 milliliters of peripheral venous blood were collected in EDTA tubes. PBMCs were isolated by Ficoll-Paque Plus density-gradient centrifugation. Samples were stored at -80°C immediately after collection until analysis. CDR3 length: 13 amino acids, cysteine to phenylalanine. Only the CDR3 part of the read is kept: 39 bases, read in frame from the first base. V lost 3 bases and J lost 4 bases; the stretch between them is 10 bases long. Based on the germline V gene, the CDR1 and CDR2 sequences are MNHGY and SVAAGI.

The rearranged segments are TRBV6-9 and TRBJ2-7, with the identity of the D gene unclear. The source was PBMCs, collected before or after stereotactic body radiation therapy (not recorded which). The receptor's source is a donor at least 50 years old with non-small cell lung cancer. This receptor carries the CDR3 CASSYLPAYEQYF. The DNA sequence reads TGTGCCAGCAGTTACTTGCCAGCTTACGAGCAGTACTTC.